One T cell receptor beta chain is described in this entry. With 0 bases removed from V and 7 bases from J, the gap between germline ends came to 12 bases. The CDR3 has 15 residues. Per the germline V gene, CDR1 is SEHNR and CDR2 is FQNEAQ (reference sequence). This entry comes from a study of blood T cell repertoires in COVID-19. Study background: Specimens from acute and convalescent COVID-19 originated in the United States, Italy and Spain. The analysed material was cDNA or gDNA that came from T cells, B-cell-depleted T cells, or PBMCs.

In the authors' methods: Amplification with reference gene primers provided the estimates of nucleated cell counts. TCRdb's table, derived via immunoSEQ multiplex PCR, lists solely in-frame clones and lacks some. Clone size and V and J calls were adopted from that table, with D and trimming inferred from the DNA. The table records over 65,000 clones, approximately 79% of them present only once. The J gene is TRBJ1-4, the V gene TRBV7-9, with no clear D. Input material: peripheral blood. The clonotype comes from a man older than 75 with active COVID-19. The CDR3 coding sequence is TGTGCCAGCAGCTTAGCAGGCGTAGCCGGTGAAAAACTGTTTTTT. It yields the protein CASSLAGVAGEKLFF.